The 18 T cell receptor beta chains below all came from one sample that was sequenced in a study of cytomegalovirus exposure and HLA in healthy donors. 13 Jbeta primers and 60 Vbeta primers were used for the PCR. This table comes from immunoSEQ multiplex PCR, and its TCRdb copy is limited to in-frame clones, with some not included. The sample contains about 150,000 clones, roughly 81% of which appear only once. What was sequenced was PBMCs. Receptor source: a girl aged 10 to 17 in good health and CMV-seropositive.

The sample holds a few counts of this clone. The CDR3 nucleotides read TGTGCCAGCAGCGCCAGAGGGACTAGCGGGGGCGGGGAGACCCAGTACTTC. This translates into CASSARGTSGGGETQYF. This chain joins TRBV9 and TRBJ2-5, with 14 bases aligning to TRBD2. This CDR3 comprises 17 residues. The V gene end was trimmed by 3 bases and the J gene end by 5 bases; junction bases not matched to a gene: 9. Germline V gene sequence: CDR1 SGDLS, CDR2 YYNGEE.

The chain links TRBV11-1 to TRBJ1-1; D not resolved. Trimming stripped 2 bases from V and 1 base from J, with 8 bases between. CDR3 length: 14 amino acids. Germline CDR1 SGHAT, CDR2 FQDESV (reference sequence). The chain's CDR3 is CASSLSQANTEAFF. Here the CDR3 DNA reads TGTGCCAGCAGCTTATCCCAGGCGAACACTGAAGCTTTCTTT.

This clone was observed a handful of times. V gene TRBV4-1 combines with J gene TRBJ2-5, with D possibly TRBD2 on 5 matching bases. Germline values: CDR1 MGHRA, CDR2 YSYEKL. The CDR3 totals 19 residues. Trimming took 0 bases from V and 1 from J, leaving 21 bases between them. CDR3: CASSQDSHTSVGIQETQYF. CDR3 nucleotide sequence: TGCGCCAGCAGCCAAGATTCCCATACTAGTGTGGGGATCCAAGAGACCCAGTACTTC.

In its sample, this clone was seen a few times. This sequence joins TRBV27 and TRBJ1-1; D unclear. V was cut by 7 bases and J by 3 bases, with 21 bases left in between. This CDR3 comprises 16 residues. The germline V gene has CDR1 MNHEY and CDR2 SMNVEV (reference sequence). The CDR3 coding sequence is TGTGCCAGCATAGCACTTACTGATCCACGGCACACTGAAGCTTTCTTT. As protein: CASIALTDPRHTEAFF.

This sequence joins TRBV7-2 and TRBJ2-1; TRBD1 aligns across 7 bases. Losses at the gene ends were 4 bases for V and 4 bases for J; bases not matched to a gene: 7. Per germline, CDR1 SGHTA and CDR2 FQGNSA. The CDR3 sequence is 15 residues long. For the CDR3, the DNA is TGTGCCAGCAGCTCCGGGACAGTTTTTTACAATGAGCAGTTCTTC. It specifies CASSSGTVFYNEQFF.

The chain joins TRBV5-6 to TRBJ1-4; perhaps TRBD1 as D (6 bases). This CDR3 contains 19 residues. Looked up from germline, CDR1 is SGHDT and CDR2 is YYEEEE. Trimming stripped 4 bases from V and 3 bases from J, with 25 bases between. For the CDR3, the DNA is TGTGCCAGCAGCCGCTCAAACGGGCCGAAGGGACAAGCTAATGAAAAACTGTTTTTT. Its translation: CASSRSNGPKGQANEKLFF.

A few counts support this clone. The V and J genes are TRBV7-2 and TRBJ2-1, with D possibly being TRBD2 (6 bases). Germline V gene lookup returns CDR1 SGHTA and CDR2 FQGNSA. V lost 2 bases and J 6 bases, leaving 8 bases between the germline ends. The CDR3 runs 13 residues. The DNA of the CDR3 is TGTGCCAGCAGCTTATCACTAGCCAATGAGCAGTTCTTC. It encodes CASSLSLANEQFF.

V is TRBV6-1 and J is TRBJ1-1; the D is unclear. Looked up from germline, CDR1 is MNHNS and CDR2 is SASEGT. Trimming stripped 6 bases from V and 11 bases from J, with 13 bases between. The CDR3 runs 11 residues. CDR3 in DNA: TGTGCCAGCAGCGAGGAATGGCGGGCTTTCTTT. Its protein is CASSEEWRAFF.

This clone was seen a handful of times. V usage is TRBV5-6 and J usage is TRBJ2-5; D not certain. Germline V lookup: CDR1 SGHDT, CDR2 YYEEEE. V was cut by 1 base and J by 6 bases, with 4 bases left in between. The length of the CDR3 is 11 residues. The CDR3 DNA is TGTGCCAGCAGCTTGAGCCAGACCCAGTACTTC. It yields the protein CASSLSQTQYF.

The chain couples TRBV4-1 to TRBJ2-1; TRBD1 aligns across 8 bases. J gave up 2 bases and V 3 bases, and 3 bases lay outside the gene matches. Per germline, CDR1 MGHRA and CDR2 YSYEKL. The CDR3 length is 15 residues. CDR3 DNA: TGCGCCAGCAGCCACGACAGGGGCCCCTACAATGAGCAGTTCTTC. As protein: CASSHDRGPYNEQFF.

The chain recombines TRBV2 with TRBJ2-2; D gene ambiguous. This CDR3 comprises 14 residues. The V end lost 2 bases, the J end lost 1 base, and 5 bases lay between the germline ends. From germline, CDR1 is SNHLY and CDR2 FYNNEI. The CDR3 nucleotides are TGTGCCAGCAGTGAATCGGGGAACACCGGGGAGCTGTTTTTT. It yields the protein CASSESGNTGELFF.

CDR3 loop: CASSQPFGDTEAFF. Here the CDR3 DNA reads TGCGCCAGCAGCCAACCGTTCGGGGACACTGAAGCTTTCTTT. The chain couples TRBV4-1 to TRBJ1-1; unclear D gene. V lost 2 bases and J lost 3, with 10 bases in between. Germline V gives CDR1 MGHRA, CDR2 YSYEKL. This CDR3 has 14 residues.

J is TRBJ1-1 and V is TRBV6-6; the D gene is possibly TRBD1 (5 bases). Trimming pared 0 bases from V and 3 bases from J, leaving 8 bases between. CDR3 size: 14 residues. CDR1 MNHNY and CDR2 SVGAGI come from the germline V gene (reference sequence). This CDR3 reads CASSYSGGYTEAFF. In DNA, the CDR3 is TGTGCCAGCAGTTACTCGGGGGGTTACACTGAAGCTTTCTTT.

As concerns this clone: At one boundary the junction diverges from the germline segment, which might be a read error. The gene calls are TRBV7-9 and TRBJ1-2; D not certain. Germline CDR1 and CDR2: SEHNR and FQNEAQ (reference sequence). The CDR3 sequence is 12 residues long. The CDR3 region is CASSSVLEASAF. Written as DNA, the CDR3 is TGTGCCAGCAGCTCGGTTTTAGAGGCTAGCGCCTTC.

V and J are TRBV6-5 and TRBJ1-5, with 7 bases that match TRBD1. V was clipped by 7 bases and J by 3 bases; unmatched bases: 6. The CDR3 runs to 14 residues. Germline V lookup: CDR1 MNHEY, CDR2 SVGAGI. DNA of the CDR3: TGTGCCAGCATAAACAGGGGTTACAATCAGCCCCAGCATTTT. Translated: CASINRGYNQPQHF.

This clone was counted a single time. The genes are TRBV4-2 and TRBJ1-3, with a tentative D call TRBD1 (6 bases). The V and J ends lost 0 bases and 2 bases respectively, with 14 bases between them. CDR1 is LGHNA, CDR2 YNFKEQ, per germline. CDR3 length: 17 residues. CDR3 amino acids: CASSQDRRAGAGNTIYF. The CDR3 DNA is TGTGCCAGCAGCCAAGATCGCCGGGCAGGGGCTGGAAACACCATATATTTT.

The chain links TRBV19 to TRBJ1-1, with a tentative D call TRBD1 (5 bases). CDR3 length: 15 amino acids. Looked up from germline, CDR1 is LNHDA and CDR2 is SQIVND (reference sequence). Trimming removed 8 bases at V and 9 bases at J, with 25 bases between. CDR3 sequence (DNA): TGTGCCAGTGCTTCTCTGAAAGTCCCGGAGGGGAAAGCTTTCTTT. Translated, it gives CASASLKVPEGKAFF.

This chain links TRBV11-3 with TRBJ1-1; no clear D. V was cut by 0 bases and J by 1 base, with 6 bases left in between. Germline lookup yields CDR1 SGHNT and CDR2 YENEEA. The CDR3 contains 14 residues. CDR3 nucleotide sequence: TGTGCCAGCAGCTTAGACGGTCGGAACACTGAAGCTTTCTTT. Its translation is CASSLDGRNTEAFF.